This paragraph covers one T cell receptor beta chain sequence. J was trimmed by 3 bases and V by 3 bases; bases with no gene match: 6. The germline V gene has CDR1 SGHRS and CDR2 YFSETQ. The CDR3 covers 15 residues. The data belong to a study of shared clonotypes between healthy human individuals. Turning to the study itself: Participating donors consisted of two women and a few men aged 18 to 49.

Using about 0.2 ug DNA, 30,000 to 35,000 T cell genomes, the sorted-subset replicate PCRs were run. The table came from immunoSEQ multiplex PCR; TCRdb's copy has only in-frame clones and leaves some out. The repertoire includes over a million clones, roughly 96% of them detected once, and roughly 1.2% sits in the top ten. The sample consisted of naive CD4+ T cells sorted from blood. Subset noted: CD45RA+ positively selected. This sequence was found in a man aged 25 to 40 in good health. The rearrangement uses TRBV5-1 and TRBJ2-1, with 7 bases fitting TRBD2. The CDR3 loop reads CASSSLAEDYNEQFF. CDR3 bases: TGCGCCAGCAGCTCTCTAGCGGAAGACTACAATGAGCAGTTCTTC.